Below are 3 T cell receptor beta chains sequenced from a single sample in a study of T cells in women clearing cervical HPV infection. Data came from immunoSEQ multiplex PCR; TCRdb stores just in-frame clones and leaves some out. The listing records around 23,000 clones. The sample taken for sequencing was blood buffy coat. Source of these receptors: a woman aged 18-69 years with a cervical HPV16 infection that either progressed to CIN3+ or cleared (not recorded which).

About this clone itself: The read ends 3 residues before the CDR3 terminus; that terminus is restored from the germline J gene. This chain connects TRBV20-1 to TRBJ2-7; weak D call: TRBD2 (6 bases). The CDR3 loop spans 15 amino acids. The V gene lost 1 base and the J gene lost 1 base, with 14 bases spanning the gap. In germline, CDR1 is DFQATT, CDR2 SNEGSKA (reference sequence). CDR3 bases read: TGCAGTGCTAGAGCACCGGGACTGGGGTCCTACGAG. Protein: CSARAPGLGSYE. The entire CDR3 protein reads CSARAPGLGSYEQYF.

To note about this clone: The read ends 3 residues shy of where the CDR3 ends; the end is completed using the germline J gene. The chain combines TRBV7-2 with TRBJ1-1; no clear D. The CDR3 is 14 amino acids. The V end lost 5 bases, the J end lost 5 bases, and 15 bases lay between the germline ends. Germline V lookup: CDR1 SGHTA, CDR2 FQGNSA. The part of the CDR3 DNA that was read is TGTGCCAGCAGCCCAAAGTCGGCGGGTACTGAA. Translated, it gives CASSPKSAGTE. The entire CDR3 protein reads CASSPKSAGTEAFF.

To note about this clone: The missing CDR3 end, 3 residues past where the read stops, is filled in from the germline J gene. This chain links TRBV11-3 with TRBJ1-1, with D tentatively TRBD1 (5 bases). The CDR3 has 13 residues. V was pared by 5 bases and J by 3 bases, with 10 bases between. Germline loops: CDR1 SGHNT, CDR2 YENEEA. CDR3 DNA (partial): TGTGCCAGCAGCCGAGCAGGGTACACTGAA. This sequence encodes CASSRAGYTE. The entire CDR3 is CASSRAGYTEAFF.